Listed here are 30 T cell receptor beta chains from one sample, sequenced in a study of T cells after yellow fever vaccination. TCRdb re-called the 5' RACE reads with MiXCR, one entry per CDR3 protein. The sample carries about 240,000 distinct CDR3 sequences, 6.9% recorded once. Sequenced here: CD4+ T cells sorted from PBMCs, sampled 15 days after the yellow fever booster vaccination. Receptor source: a man aged 30 to 39 who received the YFV17D yellow fever vaccine.

The gene calls are TRBV10-3 and TRBJ2-3; D call uncertain. This CDR3 region has 12 residues. V was pared by 4 bases and J by 4 bases, with 6 bases between. Germline loops: CDR1 ENHRY, CDR2 SYGVKD. The CDR3 protein is CAISGDPDTQYF. The CDR3 DNA reads as TGTGCCATCAGTGGCGACCCAGATACGCAGTATTTT.

This chain's CDR3 is CASSLLGLVNEQFF. CDR3 nucleotides: TGTGCCAGCAGCTTATTGGGACTAGTCAATGAGCAGTTCTTC. This chain joins TRBV7-9 and TRBJ2-1, with 8 bases matching TRBD2. Germline V gives CDR1 SEHNR, CDR2 FQNEAQ (reference sequence). The CDR3 is made up of 14 amino acids. Unmatched junction bases numbered 3, after V lost 2 bases and J lost 6 bases.

This rearrangement joins TRBV5-1 to TRBJ2-2; the D gene is possibly TRBD1 (6 bases). CDR3 length: 15 amino acids. Germline CDR1 SGHRS, CDR2 YFSETQ. The V end was cut by 3 bases, the J end by 6 bases, with 15 bases between. CDR3 protein: CASSSPGAVAGELFF. CDR3 bases: TGCGCCAGCAGCTCCCCAGGGGCGGTGGCCGGGGAGCTGTTTTTT.

The chain joins TRBV20-1 to TRBJ2-1, with TRBD2 matching 15 bases. In germline, CDR1 is DFQATT, CDR2 SNEGSKA (reference sequence). This CDR3 has 19 amino acids. Trimming took 3 bases from V and 1 from J; bases not matched to a gene: 10. DNA of the CDR3: TGCAGTGCTAGTGGACTAGCGGGAGGGCCGATGGCGTCCTACAATGAGCAGTTCTTC. This translates into CSASGLAGGPMASYNEQFF.

Only a few counts were recorded for this clonotype. This chain links TRBV5-4 with TRBJ2-7; the match to TRBD2 covers 9 bases. The V gene end was trimmed by 0 bases and the J gene end by 4 bases; junction bases not matched to a gene: 5. CDR1 and CDR2 from the germline V gene are SGHNT and YYREEE (reference sequence). The CDR3 consists of 15 residues. The CDR3 DNA follows: TGTGCCAGCAGCTTGGGGGGACTAGCCGTATACGAGCAGTACTTC. Residues: CASSLGGLAVYEQYF.

The rearrangement uses TRBV7-2 and TRBJ1-2; D is ambiguous. Germline V gene data show CDR1 as SGHTA and CDR2 as FQGNSA. V shed 2 bases and J shed 7 bases, with 5 bases lying between them. The CDR3 has 11 amino acids. CDR3 DNA sequence: TGTGCCAGCAGCTTATCAAGTGGCTACACCTTC. It specifies CASSLSSGYTF.

This clonotype was counted a few times. J is TRBJ1-4 and V is TRBV29-1; D uncertain. The V end lost 4 bases, the J end lost 2 bases, and 14 bases lay between the germline ends. CDR1 is SQVTM and CDR2 is ANQGSEA in the germline V gene. This CDR3 has 15 residues. The CDR3 DNA reads TGCAGCGTTGTATTTGGCAGCAACACTAATGAAAAACTGTTTTTT. Amino acids: CSVVFGSNTNEKLFF.

The chain combines TRBV24-1 with TRBJ2-3, with a weak D call TRBD1 (6 bases). Germline V CDR1 and CDR2: KGHDR, SFDVKD. V was cut by 4 bases and J by 0 bases, with 10 bases left in between. This CDR3 is built from 15 residues. CDR3 sequence: CATSEQGTSTDTQYF. The DNA of the CDR3 is TGTGCCACCAGTGAACAGGGAACTAGCACAGATACGCAGTATTTT.

Notes on this clonotype: This may arise from a read error, as a much more abundant clone is one base away. CDR3 in amino acids: CATINTGELFF. The CDR3 DNA follows: TGTGCCACCATAAACACCGGGGAGCTGTTTTTT. The chain uses TRBV12-3 or TRBV12-4 and TRBJ2-2; no reliable D call. The CDR3 has 11 residues. The V and J ends lost 10 bases and 2 bases respectively, with 5 bases between them.

This chain uses TRBV12-3 or TRBV12-4 with TRBJ1-4; D is uncertain. The CDR3 loop spans 11 amino acids. V was pared by 5 bases and J by 13 bases, with 11 bases between. The CDR3 region is CASSRGDGLFF. The DNA of the CDR3 is TGTGCCAGCAGTCGCGGGGATGGACTGTTTTTT.

This clonotype occurred a few times. The chain carries TRBV10-3 and TRBJ2-7; 9 bases line up with TRBD1. The CDR3 totals 14 residues. Per the germline V gene, CDR1 is ENHRY and CDR2 is SYGVKD. V gave up 5 bases and J gave up 5 bases; unmatched junction bases: 7. The CDR3 loop reads CAISPGTGINEQYF. The CDR3 region has the DNA TGTGCCATCAGTCCCGGGACAGGGATCAACGAGCAGTACTTC.

This clonotype was seen many times. The chain couples TRBV28 to TRBJ1-3; 9 bases map to TRBD1. The CDR3 is made up of 16 amino acids. J gave up 1 base and V 4 bases, and 5 bases lay outside the gene matches. The germline gives CDR1 MDHEN, CDR2 SYDVKM. CDR3 protein: CASSSPGTGSGNTIYF. CDR3 in DNA: TGTGCCAGCAGTTCTCCCGGGACAGGGTCTGGAAACACCATATATTTT. The variable domain in full, completed from reference TRBV28 and TRBJ1-3, reads DVKVTQSSRYLVKRTGEKVFLECVQDMDHENMFWYRQDPGLGLRLIYFSYDVKMKEKGDIPEGYSVSREKKERFSLILESASTNQTSMYLCASSSPGTGSGNTIYFGEGSWLTVV.

This clonotype came up a few times. V is TRBV18 and J is TRBJ2-7; 8 bases align to TRBD2. This CDR3 has 15 amino acids. Germline V lookup: CDR1 KGHSH, CDR2 LQKENI. V was clipped by 2 bases and J by 3 bases; unmatched bases: 6. This CDR3 is CASSPNKGLGYEQYF. The CDR3 region has the DNA TGTGCCAGCTCACCAAACAAGGGACTAGGCTACGAGCAGTACTTC.

The chain uses TRBV4-3 and TRBJ2-7; tentative D call: TRBD2 (6 bases). V lost 6 bases, J lost 0 bases, and 18 bases lay in between. This CDR3 region has 16 residues. Germline values: CDR1 LGHNA, CDR2 YSLEER. CDR3 nucleotides: TGCGCCAGCAGTCGGGGCGGTAGCGGAAGCTCCTACGAGCAGTACTTC. Translation gives CASSRGGSGSSYEQYF.

The V and J genes are TRBV10-3 and TRBJ2-7; 14 bases fit TRBD2. The CDR3 is 19 amino acids. The V segment lost 6 bases and the J segment 1 base; nucleotides outside the gene matches: 14. Germline V gives CDR1 ENHRY, CDR2 SYGVKD. The CDR3 protein is CAIRDPGTSGSVKSYEQYF. DNA for the CDR3: TGTGCCATCAGGGATCCCGGGACTAGCGGGAGTGTCAAGTCCTACGAGCAGTACTTC.

The chain carries TRBV20-1 and TRBJ2-2; a possible D gene is TRBD2 (5 bases). There are 13 residues in the CDR3. V lost 3 bases and J 4 bases, leaving 9 bases between the germline ends. Germline loops: CDR1 DFQATT, CDR2 SNEGSKA (reference sequence). CDR3 protein: CSARRVSTGELFF. The DNA of the CDR3 is TGCAGTGCTAGGAGGGTTAGCACCGGGGAGCTGTTTTTT.

This clonotype was recorded a few times. This chain connects TRBV18 to TRBJ1-2, with D perhaps matching TRBD1 (5 bases). CDR3 size: 13 residues. Trimming stripped 3 bases from V and 8 bases from J, with 13 bases between. Germline V gene lookup returns CDR1 KGHSH and CDR2 LQKENI. CDR3 residues: CASSPDKEWGYTF. The CDR3 region has the DNA TGTGCCAGCTCACCGGACAAGGAGTGGGGCTACACCTTC.

This clonotype was detected a few times. V gene TRBV7-6 combines with J gene TRBJ2-3; 12 bases agree with TRBD2. Trimming took 1 base from V and 4 from J; bases not matched to a gene: 6. The CDR3 has 17 residues. Germline V gives CDR1 SGHVS, CDR2 FNYEAQ. The DNA of the CDR3 is TGTGCCAGCAGCTTAGGTCGGCTAGCGGGAGGGTCAGATACGCAGTATTTT. This sequence encodes CASSLGRLAGGSDTQYF. The whole variable domain, remainder taken from reference TRBV7-6 and TRBJ2-3, is GAGVSQSPRYKVTKRGQDVALRCDPISGHVSLYWYRQALGQGPEFLTYFNYEAQQDKSGLPNDRFSAERPEGSISTLTIQRTEQRDSAMYRCASSLGRLAGGSDTQYFGPGTRLTVL.

This clonotype was counted only a few times. This chain joins TRBV5-5 and TRBJ2-5; tentative D call: TRBD1 (6 bases). V shed 6 bases and J shed 5 bases, with 20 bases lying between them. CDR1 SGHKS and CDR2 YYEKEE come from the germline V gene (reference sequence). The CDR3 extends over 15 amino acids. The CDR3 is CASNPAGAYTETQYF. As DNA, the CDR3 is TGTGCCAGCAACCCGGCAGGGGCCTATACGGAGACCCAGTACTTC.

This sequence joins TRBV5-1 and TRBJ2-5; maybe TRBD2 (6 bases). The CDR3 has 14 amino acids. The germline V gene has CDR1 SGHRS and CDR2 YFSETQ. Trimming removed 5 bases from V and 1 base from J, with 12 bases in between. CDR3 bases: TGCGCCAGCAGGAGGAGGGGCTTCCAAGAGACCCAGTACTTC. This sequence encodes CASRRRGFQETQYF.

This clonotype appeared a few times. The chain uses TRBV7-2 and TRBJ2-1, with 7 positions matching TRBD1. There are 14 residues in the CDR3. V was pared by 7 bases and J by 5 bases, with 8 bases of the junction left unmatched. Germline V gene sequence: CDR1 SGHTA, CDR2 FQGNSA. The CDR3 here is CASTNRDRNNEQFF. CDR3 DNA: TGTGCCAGCACCAACCGGGACAGAAACAATGAGCAGTTCTTC.

The V call is TRBV11-2, the J call TRBJ1-2, with D possibly matching TRBD1 (5 bases). Trimming left V 5 bases short and J 5 bases short, with 12 bases between. Germline V CDR1 and CDR2: SGHAT, FQNNGV. There are 13 residues in the CDR3. This CDR3 reads CASSPGLQYGYTF. CDR3 in DNA: TGTGCCAGCAGCCCGGGACTCCAGTATGGCTACACCTTC.

A note on this clonotype: The junction departs from the called germline gene at one end, perhaps through a read error. The gene calls are TRBV4-2 and TRBJ1-1; 7 positions match TRBD1. The CDR3 length is 15 residues. Germline V CDR1 and CDR2: LGHNA, YNFKEQ. The CDR3 loop reads CASSKEGTVNTEAFF. The DNA of the CDR3 is TGTGCCAGCAGCAAAGAGGGGACAGTTAACACTGAAGCTTTCTTT.

In this sample, this clonotype turned up a few times. The chain couples TRBV11-2 to TRBJ2-1; 10 bases agree with TRBD2. V trimming: 0 bases; J trimming: 8 bases; junction bases outside the gene matches: 7. The CDR3 has 16 amino acids. CDR1 and CDR2 (germline): SGHAT, FQNNGV. The CDR3 DNA reads TGTGCCAGCAGCTTAGAGGCTAGCGGGAGTGGCTATGAGCAGTTCTTC. Translation: CASSLEASGSGYEQFF.

The chain links TRBV7-2 to TRBJ2-2; 7 bases line up with TRBD1. This CDR3 spans 15 amino acids. V lost 5 bases and J lost 6; bases outside the gene matches: 9. CDR1 SGHTA and CDR2 FQGNSA come from the germline V gene. DNA for the CDR3: TGTGCCAGCAGCGGAGACAGGGTTCGGTCCGGGGAGCTGTTTTTT. Its translation is CASSGDRVRSGELFF.

The rearrangement links TRBV7-2 to TRBJ2-3, with 8 bases that match TRBD2. CDR1 is SGHTA, CDR2 FQGNSA, per germline. The CDR3 runs to 14 residues. V was pared by 3 bases and J by 2 bases, with 1 base of the junction left unmatched. The CDR3 protein is CASSFGLATDTQYF. The CDR3, as DNA: TGTGCCAGCAGCTTCGGACTAGCCACAGATACGCAGTATTTT. The entire variable domain, with the rest obtained from reference TRBV7-2 and TRBJ2-3, is as follows: GAGVSQSPSNKVTEKGKDVELRCDPISGHTALYWYRQSLGQGLEFLIYFQGNSAPDKSGLPSDRFSAERTGGSVSTLTIQRTQQEDSAVYLCASSFGLATDTQYFGPGTRLTVL.

This chain connects TRBV5-1 to TRBJ2-2; D is uncertain. V gave up 1 base and J gave up 4 bases, with 8 bases separating them. The germline V gene encodes CDR1 SGHRS and CDR2 YFSETQ. This CDR3 is 14 amino acids long. The CDR3 sequence: CASSLRPSTGELFF. Here the CDR3 DNA reads TGCGCCAGCAGCTTGCGCCCCAGCACCGGGGAGCTGTTTTTT.

This clonotype was observed a handful of times. J is TRBJ1-2 and V is TRBV6-5, with D possibly matching TRBD1 (5 bases). This CDR3 region has 15 residues. Trimming removed 2 bases from V and 4 bases from J, with 14 bases in between. Germline V gene data show CDR1 as MNHEY and CDR2 as SVGAGI. In DNA, the CDR3 is TGTGCCAGCAGTTACACCGCGGGGGTGGGCTATGGCTACACCTTC. This sequence encodes CASSYTAGVGYGYTF.

This clonotype was seen many times. V gene TRBV10-2 combines with J gene TRBJ1-2; 8 positions agree with TRBD1. The germline gives CDR1 WSHSY, CDR2 SAAADI. The CDR3 runs 17 residues. J gave up 4 bases and V 0 bases, and 10 bases lay outside the gene matches. This chain's CDR3 is CASSESSGQVFTYGYTF. The CDR3 coding sequence is TGCGCCAGCAGTGAGTCATCGGGACAGGTCTTTACCTATGGCTACACCTTC.

About this clonotype: This may arise from a read error, as a much more abundant clone is one base away. V gene TRBV21-1 combines with J gene TRBJ2-6; TRBD1, the table's D call, lacks a check against the DNA. TRBV21-1 constitutes a pseudogene. CDR3 size: 16 residues. In nucleotides, the CDR3 is TGTGCCAGCAGCCGGACAGTGATATGTGGGGCCAACGTCCTGACTTTC. Translating it yields CASSRTVICGANVLTF.